This TCR beta chain emerged from a study of blood T cells in healthy people across ages. Study information: The template switching approach captured approximately one barcoded beta molecule for every two T cells.

A second PCR of roughly 6 to 12 cycles used a sample-barcoded 5' primer and a J-beta primer mix. One entry per CDR3 protein results from TCRdb running MiXCR on the 5' RACE reads. There are hundreds of thousands of distinct CDR3 sequences in the sample; roughly 44% occur only once, and under 20% lies in the top ten. Germline CDR1 MGHRA, CDR2 YSYEKL. CDR3 length equals 13 residues. The V end was cut by 3 bases, the J end by 5 bases, with 11 bases between. The TCR comes from a man in his sixties in good health. The material sequenced was blood. V gene TRBV4-1 combines with J gene TRBJ2-7; D is unresolved. CDR3 sequence: CASSQAQGDEQYF. In nucleotides, the CDR3 is TGCGCCAGCAGCCAGGCCCAAGGAGACGAGCAGTACTTC.